The entry below gives a single TCR beta chain sequence along with its context. Making TCR beta cDNA involved approximately 510 ng total RNA and a constant-region primer. It was through three nested multiplex PCR rounds of slightly modified ARM-PCR that TCR beta libraries arose. The first two PCR rounds used TRBV1-TRBV30 forward primers with a C-beta reverse primer, about 10 cycles each. TCRdb reprocessed the multiplex PCR reads via MiXCR and lists one record per CDR3 protein. There are fewer than 70,000 distinct CDR3 sequences in the sample; less than 75% occur only once, and approximately 50% lies in the top ten. The tissue used was unsorted bulk material of about 19-33 mg. RNA and DNA were co-extracted from it with the AllPrep DNA/RNA mini kit. Collection of samples drew on five separate regions of each tumor. The source of the sample is a study of tumor-infiltrating lymphocytes in primary liver carcinoma.

Per the germline V gene, CDR1 is MNHNY and CDR2 is SVGAGI (reference sequence). The CDR3 length is 15 residues. V shed 8 bases and J shed 3 bases, with 18 bases lying between them. Source material: liver tumor tissue from sampling region 2. The sample's subset: tumor region T2, inferior pole. The TCR sequence derives from a middle-aged man with primary liver carcinoma and hepatitis B virus infection. The J gene is TRBJ2-3, the V gene TRBV6-6; D might be TRBD2 (6 bases). CDR3 DNA: TGTGCCAGCTACTACAAGACGGGAGATACAGATACGCAGTATTTT. Its translation: CASYYKTGDTDTQYF.